This T cell receptor (beta chain) was sequenced in a study of blood T cell repertoires in COVID-19. With respect to this clone: Other DNA sequences in this specimen translate into the identical CDR3.

Trimming took 0 bases from V and 3 from J, leaving 5 bases between them. Germline CDR1 is MNHEY and CDR2 is SVGAGI. The CDR3 contains 14 residues. Here immunoSEQ multiplex PCR was the method, and the copy in TCRdb shows in-frame clones only, minus some. The sample carries more than 95,000 clones, 85% to 90% recorded once. The genes are TRBV6-5 and TRBJ2-2; D gene uncertain. Sequences were obtained from peripheral blood. The receptor was isolated from a woman of 80 years or more with acute or convalescent COVID-19. The CDR3 region is CASSYSRDTGELFF. The CDR3 DNA is TGTGCCAGCAGTTACTCTCGAGACACCGGGGAGCTGTTTTTT.